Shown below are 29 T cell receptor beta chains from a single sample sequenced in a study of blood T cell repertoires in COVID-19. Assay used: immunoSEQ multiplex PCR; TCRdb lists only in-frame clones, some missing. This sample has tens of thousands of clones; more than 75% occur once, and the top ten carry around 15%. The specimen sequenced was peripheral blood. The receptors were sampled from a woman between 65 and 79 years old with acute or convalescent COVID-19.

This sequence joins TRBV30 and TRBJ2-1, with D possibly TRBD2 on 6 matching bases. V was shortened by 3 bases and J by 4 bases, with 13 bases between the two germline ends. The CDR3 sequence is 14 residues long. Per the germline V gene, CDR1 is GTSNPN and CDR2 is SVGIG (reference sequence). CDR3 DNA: TGTGCCTGGAGCCCGGGACTGGGTTACAATGAGCAGTTCTTC. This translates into CAWSPGLGYNEQFF.

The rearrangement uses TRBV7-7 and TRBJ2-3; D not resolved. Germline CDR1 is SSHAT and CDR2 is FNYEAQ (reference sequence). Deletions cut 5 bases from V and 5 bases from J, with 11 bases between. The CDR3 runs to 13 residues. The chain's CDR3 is CASSPLVRDTQYF. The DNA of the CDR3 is TGTGCCAGCAGCCCTTTAGTCCGAGATACGCAGTATTTT.

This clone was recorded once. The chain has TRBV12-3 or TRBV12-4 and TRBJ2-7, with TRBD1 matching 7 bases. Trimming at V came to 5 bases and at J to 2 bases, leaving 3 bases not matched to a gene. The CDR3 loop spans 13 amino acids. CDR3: CASSAGTAYEQYV. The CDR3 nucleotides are TGTGCCAGCAGTGCAGGGACAGCCTACGAGCAGTACGTC.

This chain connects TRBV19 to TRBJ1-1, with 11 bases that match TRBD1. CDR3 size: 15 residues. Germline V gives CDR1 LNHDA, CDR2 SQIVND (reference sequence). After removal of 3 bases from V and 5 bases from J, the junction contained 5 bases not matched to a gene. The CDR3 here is CASSIVGTGGTEAFF. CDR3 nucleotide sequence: TGTGCCAGTAGTATCGTTGGGACAGGGGGGACTGAAGCTTTCTTT.

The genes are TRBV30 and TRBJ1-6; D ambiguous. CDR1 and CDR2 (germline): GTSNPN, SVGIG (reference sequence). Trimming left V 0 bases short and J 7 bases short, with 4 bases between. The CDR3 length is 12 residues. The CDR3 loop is CAWSVRNSPLHF. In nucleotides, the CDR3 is TGTGCCTGGAGTGTACGGAATTCACCCCTCCACTTT.

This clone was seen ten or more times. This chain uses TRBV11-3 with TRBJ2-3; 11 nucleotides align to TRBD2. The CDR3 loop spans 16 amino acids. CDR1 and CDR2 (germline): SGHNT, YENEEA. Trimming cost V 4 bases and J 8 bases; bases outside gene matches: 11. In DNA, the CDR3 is TGTGCCAGCAGCTCTCCGACTAGCGGGAACATGGGTACGCAGTATTTT. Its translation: CASSSPTSGNMGTQYF.

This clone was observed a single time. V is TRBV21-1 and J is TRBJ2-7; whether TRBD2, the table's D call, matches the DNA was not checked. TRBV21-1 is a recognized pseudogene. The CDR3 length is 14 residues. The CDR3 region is CATRRVRGSYEQYV. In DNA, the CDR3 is TGTGCCACCAGACGGGTGAGAGGGTCCTACGAGCAGTACGTC.

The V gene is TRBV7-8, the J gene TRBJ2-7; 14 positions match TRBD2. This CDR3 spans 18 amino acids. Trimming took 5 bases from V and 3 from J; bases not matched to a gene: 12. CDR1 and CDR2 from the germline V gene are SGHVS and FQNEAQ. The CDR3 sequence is CASSIGTSGSLGLYEQYV. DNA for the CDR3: TGTGCCAGCAGCATAGGGACTAGCGGGAGTTTAGGGCTCTACGAGCAGTACGTC.

DNA of the CDR3: TGTGCCAGCAGCTTCCCGGGACTAGCGGGAGGAAGTGAGCAGTTCTTC. It codes for CASSFPGLAGGSEQFF. This chain links TRBV5-4 with TRBJ2-1, with TRBD2 identical over 15 bases. Germline CDR1 is SGHNT and CDR2 is YYREEE (reference sequence). This CDR3 contains 16 residues. After removal of 2 bases from V and 9 bases from J, the junction contained 6 bases not matched to a gene.

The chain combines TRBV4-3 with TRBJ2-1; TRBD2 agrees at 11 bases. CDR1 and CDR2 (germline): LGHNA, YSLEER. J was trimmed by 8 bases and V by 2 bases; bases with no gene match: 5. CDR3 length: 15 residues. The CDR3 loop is CASSQRTSGFHEQFF. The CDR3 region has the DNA TGCGCCAGCAGCCAAAGGACTAGCGGGTTCCATGAGCAGTTCTTC.

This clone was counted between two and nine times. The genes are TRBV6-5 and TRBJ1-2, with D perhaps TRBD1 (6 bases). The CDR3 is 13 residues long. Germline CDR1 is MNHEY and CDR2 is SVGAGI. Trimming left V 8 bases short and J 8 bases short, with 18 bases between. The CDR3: CASQNRAAQGYTF. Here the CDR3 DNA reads TGTGCCAGCCAAAACAGGGCTGCTCAGGGCTACACCTTC.

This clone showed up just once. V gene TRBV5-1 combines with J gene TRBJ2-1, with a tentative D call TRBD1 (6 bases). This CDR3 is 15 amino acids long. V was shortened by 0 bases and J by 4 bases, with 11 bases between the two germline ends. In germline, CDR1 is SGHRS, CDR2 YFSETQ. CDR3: CASSLEGDPYNEQFF. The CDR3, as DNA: TGCGCCAGCAGCTTGGAGGGGGACCCTTACAATGAGCAGTTCTTC.

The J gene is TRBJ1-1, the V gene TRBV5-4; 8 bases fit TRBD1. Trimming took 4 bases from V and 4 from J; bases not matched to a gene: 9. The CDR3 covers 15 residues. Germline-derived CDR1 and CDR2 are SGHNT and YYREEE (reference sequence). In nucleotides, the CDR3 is TGTGCCAGCAGCCAGAAGACAGGGGAAAGCACTGAAGCTTTCTTT. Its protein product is CASSQKTGESTEAFF.

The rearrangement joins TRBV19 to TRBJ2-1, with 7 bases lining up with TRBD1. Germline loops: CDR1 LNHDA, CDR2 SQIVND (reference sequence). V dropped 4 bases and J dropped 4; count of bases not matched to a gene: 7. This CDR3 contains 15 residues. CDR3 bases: TGTGCCAGTAGTAGCCGGGACAGAGGATACAATGAGCAGTTCTTC. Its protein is CASSSRDRGYNEQFF.

CDR3 protein: CASSNGGLAGRNEQFF. Written as DNA, the CDR3 is TGTGCCAGTAGTAACGGCGGACTAGCGGGACGCAATGAGCAGTTCTTC. This chain connects TRBV19 to TRBJ2-1; TRBD2 agrees at 12 bases. There are 16 residues in the CDR3. Trimming removed 4 bases from V and 6 bases from J; junction bases left unmatched: 7. From germline, CDR1 is LNHDA and CDR2 SQIVND (reference sequence).

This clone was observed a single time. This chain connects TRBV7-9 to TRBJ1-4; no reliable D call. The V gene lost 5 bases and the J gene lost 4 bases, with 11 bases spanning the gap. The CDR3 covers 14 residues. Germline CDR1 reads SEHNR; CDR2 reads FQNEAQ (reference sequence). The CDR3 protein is CASSVGLSNEKLFF. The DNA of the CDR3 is TGTGCCAGCAGCGTAGGACTAAGTAATGAAAAACTGTTTTTT. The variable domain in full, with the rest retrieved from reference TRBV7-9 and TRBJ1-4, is DTGVSQNPRHKITKRGQNVTFRCDPISEHNRLYWYRQTLGQGPEFLTYFQNEAQLEKSRLLSDRFSAERPKGSFSTLEIQRTEQGDSAMYLCASSVGLSNEKLFFGSGTQLSVL.

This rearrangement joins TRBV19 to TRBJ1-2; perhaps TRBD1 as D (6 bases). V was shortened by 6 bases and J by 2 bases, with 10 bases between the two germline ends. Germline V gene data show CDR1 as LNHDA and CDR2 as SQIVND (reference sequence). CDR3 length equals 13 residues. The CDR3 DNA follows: TGTGCCAGTAGCTCCGACAGGAACTATGGCTACACCTTC. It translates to CASSSDRNYGYTF.

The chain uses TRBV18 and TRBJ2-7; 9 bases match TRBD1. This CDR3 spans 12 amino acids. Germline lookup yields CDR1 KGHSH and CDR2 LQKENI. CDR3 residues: CASSTGQGVSSV. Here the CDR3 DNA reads TGTGCCAGCTCTACGGGACAGGGCGTTTCATCCGTC.

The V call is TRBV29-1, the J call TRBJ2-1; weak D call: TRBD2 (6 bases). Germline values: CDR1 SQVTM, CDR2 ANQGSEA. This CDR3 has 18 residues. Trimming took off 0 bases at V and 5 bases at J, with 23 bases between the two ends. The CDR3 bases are TGCAGCGTTGAAGATCAGGAGGGTCGGCTAGCTACGAACAATGAGCAGTTCTTC. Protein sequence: CSVEDQEGRLATNNEQFF.

CDR3 nucleotides: TGTGCCACCCTAGCGGGAGTTACCACAGATACGCAGTATTTT. Its protein product is CATLAGVTTDTQYF. The chain employs TRBV10-3 and TRBJ2-3, with 10 bases aligning to TRBD2. The CDR3 has 14 amino acids. Trimming cost V 10 bases and J 2 bases; bases outside gene matches: 6. The germline CDR1 and CDR2 sequences are ENHRY and SYGVKD.

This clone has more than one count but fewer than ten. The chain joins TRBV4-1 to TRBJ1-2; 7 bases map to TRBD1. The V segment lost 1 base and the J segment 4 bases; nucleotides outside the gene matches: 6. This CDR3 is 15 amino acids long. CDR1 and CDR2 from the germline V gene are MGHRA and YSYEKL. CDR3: CASSQASDRAYGYTF. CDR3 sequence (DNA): TGCGCCAGCAGCCAAGCGAGCGACAGGGCCTATGGCTACACCTTC.

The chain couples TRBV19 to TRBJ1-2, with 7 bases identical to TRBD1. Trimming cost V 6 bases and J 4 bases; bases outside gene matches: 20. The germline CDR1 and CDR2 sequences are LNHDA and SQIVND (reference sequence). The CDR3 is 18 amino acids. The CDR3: CASRTGLRIRPLSYGYTF. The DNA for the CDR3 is TGTGCCAGTAGGACAGGGCTACGGATTAGACCTCTGTCCTATGGCTACACCTTC. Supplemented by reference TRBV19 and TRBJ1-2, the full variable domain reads DGGITQSPKYLFRKEGQNVTLSCEQNLNHDAMYWYRQDPGQGLRLIYYSQIVNDFQKGDIAEGYSVSREKKESFPLTVTSAQKNPTAFYLCASRTGLRIRPLSYGYTFGSGTRLTVV.

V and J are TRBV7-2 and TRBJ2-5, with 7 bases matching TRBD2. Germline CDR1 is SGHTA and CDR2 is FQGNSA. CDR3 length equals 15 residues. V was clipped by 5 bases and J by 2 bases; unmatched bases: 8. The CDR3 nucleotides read TGTGCCAGCAGCCTGGTGGCGGGGGAGCAAGAGACCCAGTACTTC. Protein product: CASSLVAGEQETQYF.

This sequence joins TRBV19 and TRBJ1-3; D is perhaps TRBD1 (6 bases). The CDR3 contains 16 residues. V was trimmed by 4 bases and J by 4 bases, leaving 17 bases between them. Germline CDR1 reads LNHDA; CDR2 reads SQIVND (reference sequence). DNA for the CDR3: TGTGCCAGTAGTAACCCCAGCGGGACACAGGGAAACACCATATATTTT. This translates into CASSNPSGTQGNTIYF.

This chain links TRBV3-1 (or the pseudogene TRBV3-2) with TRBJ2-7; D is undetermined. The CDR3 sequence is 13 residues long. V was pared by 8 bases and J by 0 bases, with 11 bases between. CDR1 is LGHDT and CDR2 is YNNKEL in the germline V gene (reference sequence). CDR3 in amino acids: CASPNPLSYEQYV. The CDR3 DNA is TGTGCCAGCCCCAACCCACTCTCCTACGAGCAGTACGTC.

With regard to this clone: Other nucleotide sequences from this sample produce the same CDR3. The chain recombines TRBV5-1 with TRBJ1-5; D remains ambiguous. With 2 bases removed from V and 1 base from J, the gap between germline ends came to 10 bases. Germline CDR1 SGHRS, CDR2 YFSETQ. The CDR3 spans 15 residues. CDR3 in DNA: TGCGCCAGCAGCTTAGAGGGAGGAAGCAATCAGCCCCAGCATTTT. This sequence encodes CASSLEGGSNQPQHF.

The chain's CDR3 is CASSLGREGYNEQFF. CDR3 nucleotide sequence: TGTGCCAGCAGCTTAGGGCGGGAGGGGTACAATGAGCAGTTCTTC. The V and J genes are TRBV5-4 and TRBJ2-1, with 9 positions matching TRBD2. V gave up 2 bases and J gave up 4 bases; unmatched junction bases: 4. CDR3 length equals 15 residues. The germline V gene encodes CDR1 SGHNT and CDR2 YYREEE (reference sequence). Using reference TRBV5-4 and TRBJ2-1 for the parts outside the CDR3, the full variable domain is ETGVTQSPTHLIKTRGQQVTLRCSSQSGHNTVSWYQQALGQGPQFIFQYYREEENGRGNFPPRFSGLQFPNYSSELNVNALELDDSALYLCASSLGREGYNEQFFGPGTRLTVL.

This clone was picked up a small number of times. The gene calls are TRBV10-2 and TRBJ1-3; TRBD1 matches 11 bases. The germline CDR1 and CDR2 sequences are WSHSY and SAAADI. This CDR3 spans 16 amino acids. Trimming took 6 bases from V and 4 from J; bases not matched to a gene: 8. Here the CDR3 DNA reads TGCGCCAGCAGGGATGGGACAGGGGGAGCAGGAAACACCATATATTTT. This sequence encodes CASRDGTGGAGNTIYF.

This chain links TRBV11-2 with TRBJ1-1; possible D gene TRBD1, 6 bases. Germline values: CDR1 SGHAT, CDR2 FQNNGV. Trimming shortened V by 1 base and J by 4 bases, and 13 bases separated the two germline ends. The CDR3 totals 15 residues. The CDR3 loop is CASSLVPQGGTEAFF. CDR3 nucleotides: TGTGCCAGCAGCTTAGTACCACAGGGTGGCACTGAAGCTTTCTTT. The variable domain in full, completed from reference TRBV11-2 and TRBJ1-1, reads EAGVAQSPRYKIIEKRQSVAFWCNPISGHATLYWYQQILGQGPKLLIQFQNNGVVDDSQLPKDRFSAERLKGVDSTLKIQPAKLEDSAVYLCASSLVPQGGTEAFFGQGTRLTVV.